This T cell receptor beta chain came from a study of T cells after yellow fever vaccination. As for this clonotype: Its target is not known.

Germline V gives CDR1 SGHRS, CDR2 YFSETQ. The V gene lost 5 bases and the J gene lost 9 bases, with 18 bases spanning the gap. The CDR3 totals 15 residues. Study-wide points: From the bulk population, abundant clonotypes could contaminate and appear within FACS-sorted repertoires. When the response was secondary, it was weaker but reached its peak faster, day 5 versus 15. The booster saw the reappearance of most primary-vaccination clones (about 95% CD4, roughly 87% CD8).

It was through 5'RACE template switching that TCR cDNA was made, with a universal primer site and UMIs added. TCRdb independently ran MiXCR on the 5' RACE reads; one entry per CDR3 protein. This sample yields roughly 99,000 distinct CDR3 sequences, of which about 6% are seen a single time; under 50% belongs to the top ten. The sample was CD8+ T cells sorted from PBMCs, taken 10 days after the yellow fever booster vaccination. The receptor's source is a man aged 18 to 30 who received the YFV17D yellow fever vaccine. The chain couples TRBV5-1 to TRBJ1-6; the D gene is possibly TRBD1 (5 bases). This chain's CDR3 is CASRPGPEGISPLHF. The CDR3 coding sequence is TGCGCCAGCAGGCCGGGACCTGAAGGAATTTCACCCCTCCACTTT.